Below, one T cell receptor (beta chain) is given with its context. Its antigen is as yet unknown. Deep-level assay runs were performed. Genomic DNA of each subset was evenly split across several immunoSEQ plates. Here immunoSEQ multiplex PCR was the method, and the copy in TCRdb shows in-frame clones only, minus some. This table has 2,500,000 or so clones, about 90% appearing once. This sample stems from a study of shared clonotypes between healthy human individuals. Overall study findings and caveats: Larger estimated richness was generally seen in naive subsets than in memory subsets.

V was trimmed by 3 bases and J by 8 bases, leaving 22 bases between them. The V gene's germline CDR1 is SGHVS and CDR2 FQNEAQ. CDR3 size: 16 residues. The source material was naive CD4+ T cells from PBMCs. As for subset: CD45RA+ positively selected. This receptor was taken from a man aged 18 to 29 in good health. Some clones in this sample may be carry-over from other donors' samples. This chain links TRBV7-8 with TRBJ1-2; D is possibly TRBD1 (6 bases). CDR3 in amino acids: CASSLGGTLTKRGYTF. Written as DNA, the CDR3 is TGTGCCAGCAGCTTGGGGGGGACACTGACGAAGCGGGGCTACACCTTC.